This T cell receptor (beta chain) comes out of a study of shared clonotypes between healthy human individuals. Study at large: Aged 18 to 49, the donors were a couple of women and a few men.

Germline lookup yields CDR1 SQVTM and CDR2 ANQGSEA. CDR3 length: 13 residues. The junction had 10 bases not matched to a gene; V was cut back by 7 bases and J by 6 bases. The repertoire was sequenced with immunoSEQ multiplex PCR; TCRdb's copy has only in-frame clones and lacks some. The sample lists around 1.9 million clones, just over 90% seen once, with under 2% in the top ten. Naive CD8 cells comprised CD45RO-negative, CCR7-positively selected cells, excluding terminally differentiated effector memory CD45RA+ cells. The gene calls are TRBV29-1 and TRBJ2-7, with 9 bases that match TRBD1. The clonotype originates from a man younger than 30 in good health. Some clones in this sample may be carry-over from other donors' samples. Sequenced material: naive CD8+ T cells from PBMCs. The CDR3 loop is CSGGTGGLSEQYF. The DNA for the CDR3 is TGCAGCGGGGGTACAGGGGGCCTCTCCGAGCAGTACTTC.